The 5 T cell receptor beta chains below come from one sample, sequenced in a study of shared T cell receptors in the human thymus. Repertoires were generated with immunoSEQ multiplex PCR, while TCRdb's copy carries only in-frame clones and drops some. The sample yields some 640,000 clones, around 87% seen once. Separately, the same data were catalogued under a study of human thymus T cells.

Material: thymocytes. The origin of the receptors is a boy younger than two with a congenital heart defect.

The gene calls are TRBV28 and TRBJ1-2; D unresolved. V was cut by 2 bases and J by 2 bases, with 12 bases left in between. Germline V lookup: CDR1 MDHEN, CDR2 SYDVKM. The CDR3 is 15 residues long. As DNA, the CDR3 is TGTGCCAGCAGTTTACGACACATCCCAAACTATGGCTACACCTTC. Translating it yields CASSLRHIPNYGYTF.

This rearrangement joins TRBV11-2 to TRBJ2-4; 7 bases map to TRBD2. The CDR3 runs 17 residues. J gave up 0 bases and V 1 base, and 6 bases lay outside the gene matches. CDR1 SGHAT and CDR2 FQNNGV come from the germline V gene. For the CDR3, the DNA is TGTGCCAGCAGCTTAGGAACCAGCGGGATAGCCAAAAACATTCAGTACTTC. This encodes CASSLGTSGIAKNIQYF.

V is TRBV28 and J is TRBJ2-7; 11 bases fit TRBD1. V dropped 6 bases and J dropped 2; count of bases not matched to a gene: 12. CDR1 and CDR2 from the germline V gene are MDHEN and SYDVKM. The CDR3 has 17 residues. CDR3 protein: CASRDRGLLGPTYEQYF. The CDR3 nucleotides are TGTGCCAGCAGGGACAGGGGGCTGCTCGGGCCAACCTACGAGCAGTACTTC.

For the CDR3, the DNA is TGTGCCAGCAGCGTGGACGGGACTAGCGGGGGGCCCTACTCCTACAATGAGCAGTTCTTC. Translated, it gives CASSVDGTSGGPYSYNEQFF. V is TRBV9 and J is TRBJ2-1; 15 bases align to TRBD2. The CDR3 contains 20 residues. The germline V gene encodes CDR1 SGDLS and CDR2 YYNGEE. J gave up 0 bases and V 2 bases, and 9 bases lay outside the gene matches.

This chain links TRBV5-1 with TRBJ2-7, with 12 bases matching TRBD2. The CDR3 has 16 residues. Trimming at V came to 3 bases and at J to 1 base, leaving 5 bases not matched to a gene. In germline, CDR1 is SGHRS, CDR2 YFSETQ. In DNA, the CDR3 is TGCGCCAGCAGCTCAAGGACTAGCGGGAAGTCCTACGAGCAGTACTTC. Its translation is CASSSRTSGKSYEQYF.